Listed below are T cell receptor beta chains from one sample, sequenced in a study of regulatory T cells in long-lasting Graves disease. One entry per CDR3 protein, called by TCRdb with MiXCR from the multiplex PCR reads. The sample comprises 600,000 to 800,000 distinct CDR3 sequences, around 30% of which are singletons, and under 55% rests with the top ten. The sample here was peripheral blood mononuclear cells (PBMCs), taken when the disease was refractory, from a patient treated with antithyroid drugs. The receptors come from a female donor with Graves disease. Both conserved end residues are part of each CDR3. The D gene is left open where the match is weak. Size is stated for part of the rows, as once, few or many counts, or as a class when the clone is expanded.

v_call: TRBV6-1
d_call: TRBD1
j_call: TRBJ1-2
clone_size: few
cdr3_aa: CASSEALGQEVGYGYTF
cdr3_nt: TGTGCCAGCAGTGAAGCGTTGGGACAGGAGGTCGGCTATGGCTACACCTTC

v_call: TRBV20-1
d_call: -
j_call: TRBJ2-5
clone_size: -
cdr3_aa: CSASFGTRQYF
cdr3_nt: TGCAGTGCTAGTTTCGGGACTCGCCAGTACTTC

v_call: TRBV5-1
d_call: -
j_call: TRBJ2-7
clone_size: -
cdr3_aa: CASRGNAARAAYEQYF
cdr3_nt: TGCGCCAGCAGGGGGAATGCGGCGCGAGCAGCCTACGAGCAGTACTTC

v_call: TRBV14
d_call: TRBD2
j_call: TRBJ2-5
clone_size: -
cdr3_aa: CASSPLRTSQTQYF
cdr3_nt: TGTGCCAGCAGCCCATTGAGGACTAGCCAGACCCAGTACTTC

v_call: TRBV7-9
d_call: -
j_call: TRBJ2-3
clone_size: -
cdr3_aa: CASSQVHGGVGGPTQYF
cdr3_nt: TGTGCCAGCAGCCAAGTACACGGCGGAGTAGGTGGGCCTACGCAGTATTTT

v_call: TRBV29-1
d_call: -
j_call: TRBJ1-2
clone_size: -
cdr3_aa: CVAIRGGGYTF
cdr3_nt: TGCGTCGCGATTCGGGGTGGTGGCTACACCTTC

v_call: TRBV25-1
d_call: TRBD2
j_call: TRBJ2-7
clone_size: few
cdr3_aa: CASSESGTSGRLLYF
cdr3_nt: TGTGCCAGCAGTGAATCGGGAACTAGCGGGAGATTACTGTACTTC

v_call: TRBV3-1
d_call: -
j_call: TRBJ2-5
clone_size: -
cdr3_aa: CASSQDPTDQETQYF
cdr3_nt: TGTGCCAGCAGCCAAGACCCGACGGACCAAGAGACCCAGTACTTC

v_call: TRBV5-5
d_call: -
j_call: TRBJ1-5
clone_size: -
cdr3_aa: CASSLGGGSGNQPQHF
cdr3_nt: TGTGCCAGCAGCTTGGGAGGGGGTAGTGGCAATCAGCCCCAGCATTTT

v_call: TRBV13
d_call: -
j_call: TRBJ1-2
clone_size: -
cdr3_aa: CASSLRGSPAGGYGYTF
cdr3_nt: TGTGCCAGCAGCCTCAGGGGATCGCCGGCGGGTGGCTATGGCTACACCTTC

v_call: TRBV18
d_call: -
j_call: TRBJ1-1
clone_size: few
cdr3_aa: CASSFQQENTEAFF
cdr3_nt: TGTGCCAGCTCATTTCAACAGGAGAACACTGAAGCTTTCTTT

v_call: TRBV27
d_call: TRBD1
j_call: TRBJ1-1
clone_size: many
cdr3_aa: CASSSTGVGTEAFF
cdr3_nt: TGTGCCAGCAGTTCGACAGGGGTAGGAACTGAAGCTTTCTTT

v_call: TRBV9
d_call: -
j_call: TRBJ2-4
clone_size: many
cdr3_aa: CASSAHPTANIQYF
cdr3_nt: TGTGCCAGCAGTGCTCATCCGACAGCAAACATTCAGTACTTC

v_call: TRBV19
d_call: TRBD1
j_call: TRBJ1-5
clone_size: -
cdr3_aa: CASSFRDRANQPQHF
cdr3_nt: TGTGCCAGTAGTTTCCGGGACAGGGCCAATCAGCCCCAGCATTTT

v_call: TRBV19
d_call: -
j_call: TRBJ2-5
clone_size: many
cdr3_aa: CASSTSSGWGETQYF
cdr3_nt: TGTGCCAGTAGTACTTCGTCCGGTTGGGGAGAGACCCAGTACTTC

v_call: TRBV7-9
d_call: TRBD1
j_call: TRBJ1-2
clone_size: -
cdr3_aa: CASSPADRPNYGYTF
cdr3_nt: TGTGCCAGCAGCCCGGCGGACAGGCCCAACTATGGCTACACCTTC

v_call: TRBV20-1
d_call: -
j_call: TRBJ1-2
clone_size: -
cdr3_aa: CSARGPGADYGYTF
cdr3_nt: TGCAGTGCTAGAGGTCCAGGGGCCGACTATGGCTACACCTTC

v_call: TRBV5-1
d_call: -
j_call: TRBJ1-5
clone_size: -
cdr3_aa: CASSWDWPNQPQHF
cdr3_nt: TGCGCCAGCAGCTGGGACTGGCCAAATCAGCCCCAGCATTTT

v_call: TRBV12-3/TRBV12-4
d_call: -
j_call: TRBJ2-5
clone_size: -
cdr3_aa: CASRTDGGETRYF
cdr3_nt: TGTGCCAGCAGGACGGACGGTGGGGAGACCCGGTACTTC

v_call: TRBV6-2/TRBV6-3
d_call: -
j_call: TRBJ1-1
clone_size: few
cdr3_aa: CASSHGFAGANTEAFF
cdr3_nt: TGTGCCAGCAGTCATGGGTTCGCCGGTGCGAACACTGAAGCTTTCTTT

v_call: TRBV29-1
d_call: -
j_call: TRBJ1-1
clone_size: few
cdr3_aa: CSVDLQDTEAFF
cdr3_nt: TGCAGCGTTGACCTACAGGACACTGAAGCTTTCTTT

v_call: TRBV28
d_call: TRBD1
j_call: TRBJ1-4
clone_size: many
cdr3_aa: CASRGQGSTNEKLFF
cdr3_nt: TGTGCCAGCAGAGGACAGGGCTCAACTAATGAAAAACTGTTTTTT

v_call: TRBV20-1
d_call: -
j_call: TRBJ1-6
clone_size: many
cdr3_aa: CSARDWDSPLHF
cdr3_nt: TGCAGTGCTAGAGATTGGGATTCACCCCTCCACTTT

v_call: TRBV20-1
d_call: -
j_call: TRBJ2-5
clone_size: many
cdr3_aa: CSAERQQETQYF
cdr3_nt: TGCAGTGCCGAGCGTCAGCAAGAGACCCAGTACTTC

v_call: TRBV28
d_call: -
j_call: TRBJ1-6
clone_size: many
cdr3_aa: CASSSPQAHNSPLHF
cdr3_nt: TGTGCCAGCAGTTCCCCGCAGGCACATAATTCACCCCTCCACTTT

v_call: TRBV3-1
d_call: -
j_call: TRBJ1-5
clone_size: -
cdr3_aa: CASSPHDVSGNQPQHF
cdr3_nt: TGTGCCAGCAGCCCACACGACGTGTCGGGCAATCAGCCCCAGCATTTT

v_call: TRBV20-1
d_call: TRBD1
j_call: TRBJ2-2
clone_size: many
cdr3_aa: CSARGTGNTGELFF
cdr3_nt: TGCAGTGCTAGAGGGACAGGGAACACCGGGGAGCTGTTTTTT

v_call: TRBV7-9
d_call: TRBD1
j_call: TRBJ2-2
clone_size: few
cdr3_aa: CASRLQGAGTGELFF
cdr3_nt: TGTGCCAGCAGACTACAGGGGGCAGGCACCGGGGAGCTGTTTTTT

v_call: TRBV7-9
d_call: -
j_call: TRBJ2-4
clone_size: -
cdr3_aa: CASSLGGPDNIQYF
cdr3_nt: TGTGCCAGCAGCTTAGGCGGTCCAGATAACATTCAGTACTTC

v_call: TRBV29-1
d_call: -
j_call: TRBJ2-4
clone_size: -
cdr3_aa: CSVGGRAGALAKNIQYF
cdr3_nt: TGCAGCGTAGGTGGGAGGGCAGGGGCCCTAGCCAAAAACATTCAGTACTTC

v_call: TRBV12-3/TRBV12-4
d_call: -
j_call: TRBJ2-7
clone_size: many
cdr3_aa: CASSTTPLRNHEQYF
cdr3_nt: TGTGCCAGCAGCACTACTCCCCTTAGAAACCACGAGCAGTACTTC

v_call: TRBV2
d_call: TRBD1
j_call: TRBJ2-7
clone_size: many
cdr3_aa: CASLPGTGDRLRYEQYF
cdr3_nt: TGTGCCAGCTTACCCGGGACAGGGGATAGACTACGCTACGAGCAGTACTTC

v_call: TRBV7-9
d_call: TRBD2
j_call: TRBJ2-2
clone_size: few
cdr3_aa: CASSPGLAGAANTGELFF
cdr3_nt: TGTGCCAGCAGCCCCGGACTAGCGGGAGCAGCGAACACCGGGGAGCTGTTTTTT

v_call: TRBV20-1
d_call: -
j_call: TRBJ1-2
clone_size: few
cdr3_aa: CSARDGKAGANYGYTF
cdr3_nt: TGCAGTGCTAGAGATGGGAAGGCAGGGGCTAACTATGGCTACACCTTC

v_call: TRBV27
d_call: TRBD1
j_call: TRBJ1-5
clone_size: few
cdr3_aa: CASSNPQDRVGNQPQHF
cdr3_nt: TGTGCCAGCAGTAACCCCCAGGACAGGGTCGGCAATCAGCCCCAGCATTTT

v_call: TRBV6-9
d_call: -
j_call: TRBJ1-1
clone_size: few
cdr3_aa: CASSYSKIRGGYTEAFF
cdr3_nt: TGTGCCAGCAGTTACTCAAAGATCAGGGGAGGTTACACTGAAGCTTTCTTT

v_call: TRBV7-3
d_call: -
j_call: TRBJ1-1
clone_size: many
cdr3_aa: CASSATPSTEAFF
cdr3_nt: TGTGCCAGCAGCGCGACCCCGTCGACAGAAGCTTTCTTT

v_call: TRBV20-1
d_call: TRBD1
j_call: TRBJ1-2
clone_size: many
cdr3_aa: CSARKPGQVYRGGYTF
cdr3_nt: TGCAGTGCTCGCAAACCGGGACAGGTCTATCGTGGTGGCTACACCTTC

v_call: TRBV2
d_call: -
j_call: TRBJ1-1
clone_size: many
cdr3_aa: CASRKTPNTEAFF
cdr3_nt: TGTGCCAGCAGGAAGACACCGAACACTGAAGCTTTCTTT

v_call: TRBV12-3/TRBV12-4
d_call: -
j_call: TRBJ1-1
clone_size: many
cdr3_aa: CASSFPQWGTEAFF
cdr3_nt: TGTGCCAGCAGTTTCCCTCAGTGGGGGACTGAAGCTTTCTTT

v_call: TRBV12-3/TRBV12-4
d_call: -
j_call: TRBJ2-5
clone_size: few
cdr3_aa: CASSSRTLRETQYF
cdr3_nt: TGTGCCAGCAGTTCGCGGACCCTCAGGGAGACCCAGTACTTC

v_call: TRBV28
d_call: -
j_call: TRBJ1-2
clone_size: many
cdr3_aa: CASKRQSGDYGYTF
cdr3_nt: TGTGCCAGCAAAAGACAGAGTGGAGACTATGGCTACACCTTC

v_call: TRBV7-2
d_call: -
j_call: TRBJ1-2
clone_size: few
cdr3_aa: CASSLGGATGYTF
cdr3_nt: TGTGCCAGCAGCTTAGGGGGTGCGACAGGCTACACCTTC

v_call: TRBV9
d_call: -
j_call: TRBJ1-2
clone_size: -
cdr3_aa: CASSVTANAYGYTF
cdr3_nt: TGTGCCAGCAGCGTAACGGCCAATGCTTATGGCTACACCTTC

v_call: TRBV6-1
d_call: -
j_call: TRBJ1-2
clone_size: -
cdr3_aa: CATGQTAVHTF
cdr3_nt: TGTGCCACCGGACAGACCGCAGTCCACACCTTC

v_call: TRBV10-1
d_call: TRBD1
j_call: TRBJ2-7
clone_size: -
cdr3_aa: CASSESRQGAYEQYF
cdr3_nt: TGTGCCAGCAGTGAATCGAGACAGGGGGCTTACGAGCAGTACTTC

v_call: TRBV5-4
d_call: TRBD1
j_call: TRBJ1-1
clone_size: -
cdr3_aa: CASSPAGTGRTEAFF
cdr3_nt: TGTGCCAGCAGCCCGGCCGGGACAGGGAGGACTGAAGCTTTCTTT

v_call: TRBV4-1
d_call: -
j_call: TRBJ1-1
clone_size: -
cdr3_aa: CASSPSGGLATEAFF
cdr3_nt: TGCGCCAGCAGCCCTTCGGGGGGGTTGGCCACTGAAGCTTTCTTT

v_call: TRBV10-1
d_call: -
j_call: TRBJ2-5
clone_size: -
cdr3_aa: CASSEFRKETQYF
cdr3_nt: TGCGCCAGCAGTGAGTTCCGAAAAGAGACCCAGTACTTC

v_call: TRBV20-1
d_call: -
j_call: TRBJ2-7
clone_size: few
cdr3_aa: CSATVGGAYEQYF
cdr3_nt: TGCAGTGCTACAGTGGGAGGCGCCTACGAGCAGTACTTC